This T cell receptor beta chain is drawn from a study of T-cell reconstitution after alpha-beta-depleted transplantation in children. Study findings and constraints: Diversity of TCRbeta at day 60 was high in some patients, arising from surviving recipient T cells and thymic progenitors. Alpha-beta T cells about two months after transplant reportedly derived from several hundred expanded graft clones. One year after transplant, T-cell counts and diversity came mostly from newly produced T cells.

Preparing the TCRbeta library involved the use of unique molecular identifiers. TCRdb used MiXCR to reprocess the PCR reads, holding one entry per CDR3 protein. The table has 450,000 to 600,000 distinct CDR3 sequences, 10% to 15% seen once. A note on this clonotype: Its matching antigen is unknown.

V gave up 3 bases and J gave up 2 bases, with 8 bases separating them. The germline V gene encodes CDR1 SQVTM and CDR2 ANQGSEA. This CDR3 is 12 amino acids long. The receptor was derived from a male patient between 5 and 17 years old who had a stem cell transplant for acute myeloid leukemia, so the T cells may come from the graft donor. The chain has TRBV29-1 and TRBJ2-7; perhaps TRBD1 as D (6 bases). The starting material was PBMCs, mostly from graft donor cells, obtained 360 days after TCRalphabeta/CD19-depleted stem cell transplant. The DNA for the CDR3 is TGCAGCGTTGAGGGGGACACCTACGAGCAGTACTTC. It specifies CSVEGDTYEQYF.